The 27 T cell receptor beta chains listed next were all sequenced from one sample in a study of blood T cell repertoires in COVID-19. Assay: immunoSEQ multiplex PCR; the TCRdb copy retains only in-frame clones and omits some. Of around 290,000 clones in the sample, approximately 91% were seen once. The sequenced sample was PBMCs or T cells enriched from blood (not recorded which). Receptor source: a woman in her thirties who had recovered from COVID-19.

This clone came up once. The J gene is TRBJ1-3, the V gene TRBV7-2; D is ambiguous. Looked up from germline, CDR1 is SGHTA and CDR2 is FQGNSA. The V end lost 4 bases, the J end lost 0 bases, and 7 bases lay between the germline ends. The CDR3 sequence is 14 residues long. DNA for the CDR3: TGTGCCAGCAGCTCCCTGGCCTCTGGAAACACCATATATTTT. As protein: CASSSLASGNTIYF.

This sequence joins TRBV10-1 and TRBJ2-2, with 7 bases identical to TRBD2. Germline V gene lookup returns CDR1 WNHNN and CDR2 SYGVQD (reference sequence). CDR3 length: 15 amino acids. The ends lost 6 bases at V and 3 bases at J; junction bases unmatched: 7. The CDR3 DNA reads as TGCGCCAGCAGCTCCAGCGGGGACTACACCGGGGAGCTGTTTTTT. It is translated as CASSSSGDYTGELFF.

Only one count was recorded for this clone. V gene TRBV12-3 or TRBV12-4 combines with J gene TRBJ1-2, with D hard to call. V lost 2 bases and J lost 5, with 9 bases in between. The CDR3 is made up of 13 amino acids. CDR3 amino acids: CASSLPLRYGYTF. The CDR3 coding sequence is TGTGCCAGCAGTTTACCTCTCCGGTATGGCTACACCTTC.

This chain links TRBV5-8 with TRBJ1-2, with D possibly being TRBD1 (5 bases). With 7 bases removed from V and 3 bases from J, the gap between germline ends came to 22 bases. Germline lookup yields CDR1 SGHTS and CDR2 YDEGEE. The CDR3 spans 16 residues. The CDR3 loop reads CASRGPTAKQYYGYTF. Written as DNA, the CDR3 is TGTGCCAGCCGCGGCCCGACAGCTAAACAGTACTATGGCTACACCTTC.

The V gene is TRBV6-2 or TRBV6-3, the J gene TRBJ2-1; possible D gene TRBD2, 6 bases. The CDR3 totals 14 residues. Looked up from germline, CDR1 is MNHEY and CDR2 is SVGEGT. V lost 6 bases to trimming and J lost 4 bases, with 13 bases between them. The CDR3 DNA is TGTGCCAGCAGCCTACGGGGGTGGTACAATGAGCAGTTCTTC. It specifies CASSLRGWYNEQFF.

This clone was recorded only once. The CDR3, as DNA: TGTGCCAGCAGTTACTCGAAGTCGGGGGGACAGGGTTCCTACGAGCAGTACTTC. Translated: CASSYSKSGGQGSYEQYF. The rearrangement joins TRBV6-2 or TRBV6-3 to TRBJ2-7; 9 bases are a match to TRBD1. There are 18 residues in the CDR3. Germline V gene data show CDR1 as MNHEY and CDR2 as SVGEGT. V shed 0 bases, J shed 1 base, and the junction held 10 bases outside the gene matches.

The V call is TRBV7-6, the J call TRBJ1-1; 8 nucleotides line up with TRBD1. Looked up from germline, CDR1 is SGHVS and CDR2 is FNYEAQ. The CDR3 runs 15 residues. The junction had 5 bases not matched to a gene; V was cut back by 0 bases and J by 5 bases. The CDR3 sequence: CASSLAHRGGTEAFF. The DNA for the CDR3 is TGTGCCAGCAGCTTAGCCCACAGGGGGGGAACTGAAGCTTTCTTT.

The V call is TRBV7-9, the J call TRBJ2-3, with a tentative D call TRBD2 (5 bases). The CDR3 totals 15 residues. The germline V gene encodes CDR1 SEHNR and CDR2 FQNEAQ (reference sequence). The ends were cut back, 5 bases at V and 2 bases at J, with 14 bases in the middle. The CDR3 spells CASSPLEGPTDTQYF. The CDR3 nucleotides read TGTGCCAGCAGCCCCCTAGAGGGCCCCACAGATACGCAGTATTTT.

The chain combines TRBV24-1 with TRBJ2-7, with 8 bases matching TRBD1. The CDR3 consists of 15 residues. CDR1 is KGHDR and CDR2 is SFDVKD in the germline V gene. The V gene end was trimmed by 1 base and the J gene end by 4 bases; junction bases not matched to a gene: 5. CDR3 bases: TGTGCCACCAGTGATTTAGGAGACAGGGGATACGAGCAGTACTTC. It specifies CATSDLGDRGYEQYF.

The CDR3 region is CASSLAQAFSGNTIYF. DNA of the CDR3: TGTGCCAGCAGCTTAGCCCAGGCCTTCTCTGGAAACACCATATATTTT. This chain links TRBV11-2 with TRBJ1-3, with D uncertain. The V and J ends lost 1 base and 0 bases respectively, with 10 bases between them. Looked up from germline, CDR1 is SGHAT and CDR2 is FQNNGV. The CDR3 runs 16 residues.

V gene TRBV6-5 combines with J gene TRBJ1-2, with 7 bases that match TRBD1. J lost 6 bases, V lost 7 bases, and 8 bases had no gene match. The germline CDR1 and CDR2 sequences are MNHEY and SVGAGI. The CDR3 runs 13 residues. CDR3 region: CASTRQGRDGYTF. CDR3 DNA: TGTGCCAGCACCCGACAGGGTAGGGATGGCTACACCTTC.

This chain joins TRBV10-3 and TRBJ2-5, with 7 bases aligning to TRBD1. The germline gives CDR1 ENHRY, CDR2 SYGVKD. This CDR3 spans 13 amino acids. V shed 5 bases and J 5 bases; nucleotides not matched to a gene: 5. The CDR3 reads CAISLHRGETQYF. CDR3 nucleotides: TGTGCCATCAGTCTACACAGGGGCGAGACCCAGTACTTC.

A remark on this clone: The same CDR3 can be traced to other DNA sequences in this sample. J is TRBJ2-1 and V is TRBV5-1; D is unresolved. Trimming took off 0 bases at V and 3 bases at J, with 7 bases between the two ends. The V gene's germline CDR1 is SGHRS and CDR2 YFSETQ. The CDR3 sequence is 14 residues long. The CDR3 reads CASSLGLHYNEQFF. CDR3 coding DNA: TGCGCCAGCAGCTTGGGACTTCACTACAATGAGCAGTTCTTC. The whole variable domain, remainder taken from reference TRBV5-1 and TRBJ2-1, is KAGVTQTPRYLIKTRGQQVTLSCSPISGHRSVSWYQQTPGQGLQFLFEYFSETQRNKGNFPGRFSGRQFSNSRSEMNVSTLELGDSALYLCASSLGLHYNEQFFGPGTRLTVL.

V is TRBV28 and J is TRBJ1-5; tentatively, D is TRBD1 (5 bases). Germline V CDR1 and CDR2: MDHEN, SYDVKM. The CDR3 runs to 13 residues. The ends were cut back, 6 bases at V and 6 bases at J, with 12 bases in the middle. CDR3 region: CASRSGTFQPQHF. CDR3 bases: TGTGCCAGCAGATCCGGGACTTTTCAGCCCCAGCATTTT.

The genes are TRBV28 and TRBJ2-7; D gene uncertain. Germline V gene lookup returns CDR1 MDHEN and CDR2 SYDVKM. Trimming took off 4 bases at V and 2 bases at J, with 27 bases between the two ends. CDR3 length: 19 residues. CDR3 bases: TGTGCCAGCAGTTCCCGTCGGCGGCGCGACCACCGTACTCCCTACGAGCAGTACTTC. Its protein product is CASSSRRRRDHRTPYEQYF.

V gene TRBV12-3 or TRBV12-4 combines with J gene TRBJ2-7; TRBD1 matches at 8 bases. V lost 5 bases and J lost 5; bases outside the gene matches: 5. This CDR3 is 13 amino acids long. This CDR3 reads CASSVRQGNEQYF. CDR3 bases: TGTGCCAGCAGTGTCAGACAGGGGAACGAGCAGTACTTC.

The J gene is TRBJ2-7, the V gene TRBV15; TRBD1 might be the D (6 bases). The CDR3 consists of 15 residues. Trimming cost V 1 base and J 2 bases, with 12 bases left between them. The germline gives CDR1 LNHNV, CDR2 YYDKDF (reference sequence). CDR3 coding DNA: TGTGCCACCAGCAGAGGGGACAAAGCCACCTACGAGCAGTACTTC. It yields the protein CATSRGDKATYEQYF.

The chain joins TRBV5-1 to TRBJ2-1; TRBD2 matches 10 bases. CDR3 size: 16 residues. J was trimmed by 5 bases and V by 4 bases; bases with no gene match: 9. Looked up from germline, CDR1 is SGHRS and CDR2 is YFSETQ. Written as DNA, the CDR3 is TGCGCCAGCAGCACAGAACCCCTAGCGGGGGACAATGAGCAGTTCTTC. This gives the protein CASSTEPLAGDNEQFF.

This chain connects TRBV7-9 to TRBJ1-4; D is perhaps TRBD1 (5 bases). CDR3 length equals 14 residues. Deletions cut 2 bases from V and 8 bases from J, with 12 bases between. The germline CDR1 and CDR2 sequences are SEHNR and FQNEAQ (reference sequence). The CDR3 nucleotides are TGTGCCAGCAGCTTACAGGGTCGAGTCGAAAAACTGTTTTTT. Protein sequence: CASSLQGRVEKLFF.

The genes are TRBV5-4 and TRBJ2-7; 16 bases match TRBD2. CDR1 and CDR2 (germline): SGHNT, YYREEE (reference sequence). Trimming removed 4 bases from V and 6 bases from J; junction bases left unmatched: 10. The CDR3 extends over 17 amino acids. CDR3 in amino acids: CASSPGTSGRAIGEQYF. The DNA for the CDR3 is TGTGCCAGCAGCCCCGGGACTAGCGGGAGGGCCATTGGCGAGCAGTACTTC.

This chain uses TRBV2 with TRBJ2-1; 7 bases are shared with TRBD2. The germline V gene encodes CDR1 SNHLY and CDR2 FYNNEI. The J segment lost 12 bases and the V segment lost 7 bases, leaving 15 bases of the junction unmatched. The CDR3 is 14 amino acids. The CDR3 sequence: CASTPGGGGPGQFF. DNA for the CDR3: TGTGCCAGCACCCCCGGCGGGGGAGGGCCGGGGCAGTTCTTC.

This chain uses TRBV5-6 with TRBJ2-5, with 9 bases lining up with TRBD2. V was clipped by 4 bases and J by 1 base; unmatched bases: 5. This CDR3 is built from 15 residues. Germline loops: CDR1 SGHDT, CDR2 YYEEEE. The CDR3 here is CASSPTSGFQETQYF. CDR3 nucleotides: TGTGCCAGCAGCCCTACTAGCGGGTTCCAAGAGACCCAGTACTTC.

The chain couples TRBV3-1 (or the pseudogene TRBV3-2) to TRBJ1-2; the D is unclear. CDR3 length equals 14 residues. In germline, CDR1 is LGHDT, CDR2 YNNKEL (reference sequence). V lost 1 base and J lost 1, with 7 bases in between. Here the CDR3 reads CASSQGRGNYGYTF. The CDR3 nucleotides are TGTGCCAGCAGCCAAGGTCGGGGTAACTATGGCTACACCTTC.

The rearrangement links TRBV6-6 to TRBJ1-1; D not resolved. The CDR3 length is 14 residues. The germline V gene has CDR1 MNHNY and CDR2 SVGAGI (reference sequence). V was cut by 2 bases and J by 4 bases, with 11 bases left in between. The CDR3 loop is CASSYERAGTEAFF. CDR3 DNA sequence: TGTGCCAGCAGTTACGAGAGGGCGGGCACTGAAGCTTTCTTT.

A single count supports this clone. The J gene is TRBJ1-2, the V gene TRBV5-4, with TRBD1 identical over 9 bases. Germline CDR1 is SGHNT and CDR2 is YYREEE (reference sequence). Trimming removed 4 bases from V and 2 bases from J; junction bases left unmatched: 3. The CDR3 runs 14 residues. The CDR3 sequence: CASSAGTGNYGYTF. The CDR3 bases are TGTGCCAGCAGCGCCGGGACAGGGAACTATGGCTACACCTTC.

The chain carries TRBV28 and TRBJ2-3, with D possibly TRBD2 on 6 matching bases. The CDR3 runs to 13 residues. In germline, CDR1 is MDHEN, CDR2 SYDVKM. Deletions cut 7 bases from V and 0 bases from J, with 8 bases between. CDR3 DNA sequence: TGTGCCAGCAAGGGGACTAGCACAGATACGCAGTATTTT. It codes for CASKGTSTDTQYF.

On this clone itself: Mismatch with germline at one junction end may stem from a read error. The gene calls are TRBV7-7 and TRBJ2-2; possible D gene TRBD1, 6 bases. Germline V gene data show CDR1 as SSHAT and CDR2 as FNYEAQ (reference sequence). The CDR3 has 17 residues. CDR3 DNA: TGTGCTAGCAGCTTGTCCCTGGACAGAGGGAACACCGGGGAGCTGTTTTTT. Encoded protein: CASSLSLDRGNTGELFF.